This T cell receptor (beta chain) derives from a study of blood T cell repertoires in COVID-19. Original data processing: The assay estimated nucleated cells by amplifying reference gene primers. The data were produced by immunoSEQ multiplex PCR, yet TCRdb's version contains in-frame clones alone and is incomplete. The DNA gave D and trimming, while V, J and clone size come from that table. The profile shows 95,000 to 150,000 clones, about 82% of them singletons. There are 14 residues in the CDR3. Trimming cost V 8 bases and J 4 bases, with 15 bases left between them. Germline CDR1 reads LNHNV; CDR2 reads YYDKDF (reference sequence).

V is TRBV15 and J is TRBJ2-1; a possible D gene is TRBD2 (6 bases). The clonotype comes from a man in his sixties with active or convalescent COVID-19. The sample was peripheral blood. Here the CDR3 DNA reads TGTGCCACCTACAGCGGGTTCCTTTACAATGAGCAGTTCTTC. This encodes CATYSGFLYNEQFF.